Included here is one TCR beta chain sequence, with context. Its antigen is undetermined. These data come from a study of response to subunit inactivated influenza vaccine. TCRdb re-analysed the RT-PCR reads in MiXCR, keeping a single row per CDR3 protein. This sample has about 500,000 distinct CDR3 sequences, with 15% to 20% found just once. The CDR3 is 16 amino acids. Unmatched junction bases numbered 9, after V lost 5 bases and J lost 7 bases. Study-level points and caveats: Each seasonal influenza vaccination, the authors suggested, recruits few new T cells.

Here the sequenced sample was CD4+ T cells sorted from PBMCs, taken around 25 months after vaccination. The sequence was collected from a man between 50 and 75 years old who received an inactivated influenza vaccine. The J gene is TRBJ2-3, the V gene TRBV12-3 or TRBV12-4, with 13 bases lining up with TRBD2. The CDR3 loop reads CASSGGTSGAGNTQYF. CDR3 DNA: TGTGCCAGCAGTGGAGGGACTAGCGGGGCGGGCAATACGCAGTATTTT.